This T cell receptor beta chain was documented in a study of CD8+CD57+ T cells in acquired aplastic anemia. Overall study context: Roughly 11 million reads, on average, were obtained for CD4+ cells from healthy donors. Overall study results and limits: Between patients and controls, CD8+ Simpson's diversity did not vary significantly. Approximately 30 CD8+ CDR3 sequences were shared between patients and controls.

The V gene's germline CDR1 is MNHNS and CDR2 SASEGT. CDR3 length equals 15 residues. Both TCR beta VDJ combination and CDR3 sequence profiling were carried out. Genomic DNA was the template for this profiling. TCRdb recomputed calls from the reads with MiXCR, one row per CDR3 protein. The sample includes fewer than 150,000 distinct CDR3 sequences, about 46% seen only once; the top ten take 2% to 3%. Concerning this clonotype: Its antigen is as yet unknown. At one of its ends the junction is not consistent with the germline gene, which may arise from a read error.

Input material: sorted CD4+, CD8+, or CD8+CD57+ T cells (not recorded which) from PBMCs. The gene calls are TRBV6-1 and TRBJ2-5; D is undetermined. The TCR sequence derives from a human donor in good health, serving as a control. The DNA of the CDR3 is TGTGCCATCAGTGATCCCACCTTGACGCAAGAGACCCAGTACTTC. It yields the protein CAISDPTLTQETQYF.